This T cell receptor beta chain was retrieved from a study of cytomegalovirus exposure and HLA in healthy donors (TCRdb year 2017). For the wider study: According to an earlier analysis of 550 to 750 of the donors, about 179 million T cells yielded some 110 million unique TCR beta sequences and about 300 Gb of sequence data. An early release that covered some 630 HLA-typed donors contained about 290 gigabases of sequencing data and 85 million to 100 million unique TCR sequences. Among the roughly 400 genotyped donors, 75% to 90% belonged to the genetic ancestry cluster associated with self-reported Caucasian donors. The aim of the study was to test whether cataloging public T cell receptors could identify signatures of past pathogen exposure. Using immunosequencing, the study profiled T cell repertoires from around 680 subjects and related those repertoires to cytomegalovirus serostatus. In addition to the first cohort of hundreds of subjects, a separate validation cohort of under 150 different subjects was used. To predict cytomegalovirus infection status, the study combined high-throughput TCR immunosequencing, statistical association of individual TCRs with disease status, and machine learning. In a later analysis, previously published TCR beta repertoires from 670 or so donors were re-analyzed and high-resolution HLA genotyping was added so that TCR occurrence patterns could be studied. In the later analysis, no new phenotypic data were used to find candidate immune exposures; instead, reliance was placed on TCR beta sequences and their occurrence across donors. An earlier analysis of 587 of the donors used high-throughput TCR beta sequencing to judge whether each TCR beta V gene segment behaved as functional or pseudogenic. Donor age, sex, ethnicity and CMV serostatus were compiled together with the repertoire data. Genome-wide SNP genotypes for about 65% of the 666 donors were used in a later genetic analysis, which treated that subset as a discovery cohort. All discovery cohort repertoires had been generated using a single sequencing platform. HLA typing covered class I and class II loci at four-digit resolution. Typing coverage varied by locus: about 620-630 donors for A, B, C, DRB1 and DQB1; approximately 560 for DQA1; about 590 for DPA1; around 450 for DPB1. Four or five DR-DQ haplotypes were handled as single units for association and clustering because linkage in the cohort was strong. Among a few hundred genotyped donors of the cohort, an average of around 240,000 unique TCR beta nucleotide sequences were sequenced per donor, roughly 20% of them non-productive. Here is what the overall study found, with its caveats: In a later analysis, around 17,000 TCR beta sequences were associated with specific HLA alleles at a false discovery rate of 0.05. Presence/absence analyses assumed roughly uniform sequencing depth across donors, an assumption that may not hold. A later analysis found that HLA-associated TCR beta chains were more clonally expanded and had lower generation probabilities than equally common non-associated chains. Three of the identified cytomegalovirus-associated TCR beta chains were confirmed in vitro to be specific for cytomegalovirus antigens. When HLA alleles, especially DR and DQ, strongly co-occurred, attributing TCR associations to individual alleles was difficult. In an earlier analysis of fewer than 700 of the donors, most TCR beta V segments appeared in productive rearrangements about 87% or about 30% of the time, broadly matching IMGT annotations. A further reported finding was that TCR beta sequences accurately predicted the HLA-A and HLA-B alleles for most subjects in the first cohort. Most CMV-associated TCR beta chains appeared to be HLA-restricted in a later analysis, and the HLA associations seemed to be driven largely by CMV exposure. Across donors, most TCR sequences were observed very rarely, whereas some public TCRs were present in many individuals. In a later analysis, the rate of TCR association differed among HLA loci, with DRB1 alleles having the most associated TCRs and HLA-C alleles having the fewest. Seventeen rarely observed V segments, including chromosome 9 orphons, were excluded from the earlier analysis of approximately 500 of the donors because counts were too low. Several of the top co-occurrence clusters appeared to be linked to parvovirus B19, influenza, CMV and Epstein-Barr virus, according to a later analysis. In a later genetic analysis, fewer N-insertions in productive TCRs were reported among donors in an Asian-associated ancestry cluster than the approximately 630-donor mean. V-gene and J-gene trimming of TCR beta chains was associated with a missense DCLRE1C variant in a later genetic analysis, and the association was replicated in an independent cohort. Because HLA typing was missing for some donors at each locus, association tests included only the typed subset. For the cohort, immune exposure information was limited to CMV serostatus. Some IMGT-functional V segments, including TRBV6-2 and TRBV6-3, could not be distinguished by the 87-base-pair reads and were therefore excluded. The classifier was reported to diagnose cytomegalovirus status with high specificity and sensitivity in both the original cohort and the validation cohort. The cohort was sequenced for TCR beta chains only, and without alpha or paired-chain data the features that could be detected were limited. According to the authors, the approach could potentially be generalized to other disease states and immunological phenotypes. The study gave a list of 150 to 200 TCR beta chains associated with cytomegalovirus. A cluster of highly shared sequence variants was judged likely to represent a technical artifact of the sequencing pipeline. Linkage disequilibrium might explain the correlated functional status among segregating V segments, but an unknown experimental factor could not be ruled out.

Trimming leaves V shorter by 3 bases and J shorter by 6 bases, with the junction holding 8 bases beyond the gene matches. Including the terminal cysteine and phenylalanine, the CDR3 comprises 14 residues. Of all the DNA, just the CDR3 is kept, 42 bases in frame from base 1. Sequences SGDLS (CDR1) and YYNGEE (CDR2) are obtained from the germline V gene. The cohort consisted of 650 to 850 healthy bone marrow donors. At the time of sampling, every cohort member was nominally healthy, though immune exposures that went unrecorded were likely present. The donor was CMV seronegative and was included in the group of around 320 seronegative cohort members. A peripheral blood sample was collected from each donor, and TCR beta sequencing was performed on peripheral blood mononuclear cells. The Qiagen DNeasy Blood Extraction Kit was used to extract genomic DNA from the blood cell samples. Points on this clone: The target of this receptor is not known. Per-base qualities were not stored, and no clone one base away is much larger.

Libraries were built with the immunoSEQ multiplex PCR assay. A mixture of 60 forward primers for TCR Vbeta segments and 13 reverse primers for TCR Jbeta segments was used in the multiplex PCR. A multiplex PCR assay on genomic DNA amplified the CDR3 region of rearranged TCR beta genes. The amplified TCR beta libraries were sequenced on the Illumina HiSeq System as 87-base-pair reads. As for how the authors treated the data: Across the 700 or so repertoires, a later analysis counted approximately 75 million unique TCR beta chains, 9.5 million to 12 million of which were shared by at least two donors. To remove PCR and sequencing errors, raw reads were error-corrected and collapsed into unique sequences using a nearest-neighbor algorithm that merged closely related sequences. To assign V, D and J gene segments, CDR3 sequences were aligned to IMGT reference sequences. Each retained sequence needed at least a six-nucleotide match to both a V gene segment and a J gene segment. Rearrangements were classified as productive when the CDR3 lacked stop codons and remained in frame with V and J, and all other rearrangements were classified as non-productive. CDR3 was defined according to IMGT convention as the region running from the second conserved V-encoded cysteine to the conserved J-encoded phenylalanine. The earlier analysis of about 560 of the donors excluded any sequence lacking an unambiguous match to a single V gene segment. An earlier analysis of fewer than 750 of the donors classified V segments as functional when productive rearrangements were above 56.7% and as segregating when the standard deviation between donors was above 5%. A statistical classification framework was built for diagnosing cytomegalovirus status from the catalog of TCR beta chain sequences. V and J gene assignment, in a later analysis, came from comparing TCR nucleotide sequences with IMGT/GENE-DB human TR gene sequences. The TCRdist pipeline was used in a later analysis to assign CDR3 sequences and most-parsimonious VDJ recombination scenarios. A later analysis defined each TCR beta chain by its CDR3 amino acid sequence plus V-gene family, and excluded reads lacking a unique V-gene family. A later analysis removed 592 highly shared, low-generation-probability nucleotide sequences to deal with suspected cross-contamination and a sequencing artifact. In a later analysis, a clonal expansion index for each public chain was calculated from normalized within-repertoire ranks of inferred template counts. Generation probabilities in a later analysis came from a VDJ recombination model fitted to out-of-frame rearrangements, and those results were checked against IGoR. In a later analysis, hypergeometric tests were used to score TCR-TCR, TCR-HLA and TCR-CMV co-occurrence, with a repertoire-size bias correction applied to TCR pairs. In a later analysis, false discovery rates were estimated by permuting HLA or CMV assignments 20 times. In a later analysis, co-occurring TCRs were grouped using DBSCAN, and TCRdist sequence similarity was added for clustering within HLA-allele-positive subsets. For co-occurrence clustering, repertoires with fewer than 30,000 or more than 120,000 public chains were excluded, along with roughly 5 repertoires with anomalous nucleotide sharing. Imported from immuneACCESS, the table was reduced by TCRdb to in-frame sequences with V and J called. These copies leave out some clones; in studies compared against another copy, an unresolved V gene accounts for under half, and the cause of the remainder is not known. V and J calls and clone size are as listed in that table; D and trimming were resolved from the DNA. The sample yields about 270,000 clones; around 65% were counted once. Jointly, the top ten make up under 3% of the sample.

Recombination joined TRBV9 with TRBJ1-1, with 7 junctional bases fitting TRBD1. The receptor was derived from a female donor in good health and CMV-seronegative. The sequencing input was PBMCs. The CDR3 protein is CASSAGGRDPEAFF. The sequenced DNA is TGTGCCAGCAGCGCAGGGGGGCGCGACCCTGAAGCTTTCTTT.